This T cell receptor beta chain was identified in a study of blood T cell repertoires in COVID-19. Repertoires were generated with immunoSEQ multiplex PCR, while TCRdb's copy carries only in-frame clones and drops some. The top ten hold 1.9% of the sample, which has around 200,000 clones, roughly 87% seen once. This clone has only a few counts. The CDR3 totals 12 residues. Germline V lookup: CDR1 LNHDA, CDR2 SQIVND (reference sequence). V was pared by 8 bases and J by 5 bases, with 12 bases between. What was sequenced was peripheral blood. The chain is built from TRBV19 and TRBJ1-1; D might be TRBD1 (5 bases). This receptor was identified in a man in his forties with active or convalescent COVID-19. CDR3 bases: TGTGCCAGTGAGGCAGGGAGGACTGAAGCTTTCTTT. Its translation: CASEAGRTEAFF.